This passage covers 10 T cell receptor beta chains from one sample sequenced in a study of blood T cell repertoires in COVID-19 (dated by TCRdb to the early 2020s). Library construction relied on the immunoSEQ multiplex PCR assay. As stored in TCRdb, this immuneACCESS dataset retains in-frame rearrangements with V and J assigned. A fraction of the clones does not appear; measured against another copy, unresolved V genes explain less than half of the discrepancy, and the remainder lacks a known reason. This sample comprises approximately 220,000 clones, around 83% of them detected only once. In total, the top ten clones hold around 3% of the sample. The sequenced material came from peripheral blood. The receptor source for this set is a man aged 45 to 65 who had recovered from COVID-19.

This chain joins TRBV28 and TRBJ2-1, with 13 bases identical to TRBD2. This CDR3 is built from 14 residues. The germline V gene has CDR1 MDHEN and CDR2 SYDVKM. V lost 6 bases and J lost 9; bases outside the gene matches: 5. The CDR3 sequence: CASSRLAGGFEQFF. DNA of the CDR3: TGTGCCAGCAGCCGACTAGCGGGAGGTTTTGAGCAGTTCTTC.

This chain uses TRBV29-1 with TRBJ1-2; 7 positions agree with TRBD1. There are 16 residues in the CDR3. Germline CDR1 reads SQVTM; CDR2 reads ANQGSEA. The J segment lost 5 bases and the V segment lost 4 bases, leaving 16 bases of the junction unmatched. Here the CDR3 reads CSVVGRQGVLGYGYTF. CDR3 bases: TGCAGCGTTGTTGGGAGGCAGGGGGTCCTCGGATATGGCTACACCTTC.

The J gene is TRBJ2-1, the V gene TRBV18, with TRBD1 identical over 8 bases. CDR3 size: 17 residues. Germline V gives CDR1 KGHSH, CDR2 LQKENI. The V segment lost 0 bases and the J segment 7 bases; nucleotides outside the gene matches: 11. The CDR3 sequence: CASSPPLGTGRGNEQFF. CDR3 DNA: TGTGCCAGCTCACCACCGTTAGGGACAGGAAGGGGGAATGAGCAGTTCTTC.

The chain recombines TRBV2 with TRBJ2-7, with 7 bases aligning to TRBD1. Germline V gives CDR1 SNHLY, CDR2 FYNNEI. With 7 bases clipped from V and 1 base from J, the junction kept 7 bases outside the gene matches. This CDR3 spans 14 amino acids. The CDR3 nucleotides read TGTGCCAGCAAGCTGGGGACAGAGTCCTACGAGCAGTACTTC. Translation: CASKLGTESYEQYF.

The sample holds one count of this clone. The chain has TRBV4-2 and TRBJ2-3; 9 bases agree with TRBD2. V shed 0 bases, J shed 0 bases, and the junction held 7 bases outside the gene matches. CDR1 is LGHNA and CDR2 is YNFKEQ in the germline V gene. The CDR3 spans 18 residues. CDR3 residues: CASSQEDSGSPSTDTQYF. Here the CDR3 DNA reads TGTGCCAGCAGCCAAGAAGATAGCGGGAGCCCTAGCACAGATACGCAGTATTTT.

The chain has TRBV18 and TRBJ2-1, with TRBD2 identical over 9 bases. The CDR3 totals 13 residues. Germline V gives CDR1 KGHSH, CDR2 LQKENI. Germline trimming cut 4 bases from V and 8 bases from J; bases unmatched to any gene: 3. CDR3 loop: CASSLAGVHEQFF. CDR3 DNA sequence: TGTGCCAGCTCACTAGCGGGAGTGCATGAGCAGTTCTTC.

This chain connects TRBV10-3 to TRBJ1-5; weak D call: TRBD1 (6 bases). Trimming left V 3 bases short and J 0 bases short, with 9 bases between. Germline V lookup: CDR1 ENHRY, CDR2 SYGVKD. This CDR3 has 15 residues. Here the CDR3 reads CAISDSGDSNQPQHF. CDR3 DNA sequence: TGTGCCATCAGTGACTCAGGGGATAGCAATCAGCCCCAGCATTTT.

The chain recombines TRBV18 with TRBJ2-3; tentative D call: TRBD2 (7 bases). Germline assignment: CDR1 KGHSH and CDR2 LQKENI. Deletions cut 2 bases from V and 2 bases from J, with 11 bases between. The CDR3 covers 15 residues. CDR3 DNA sequence: TGTGCCAGCTCACCAGGGGGGGCCCCCACAGATACGCAGTATTTT. Protein product: CASSPGGAPTDTQYF.

This chain joins TRBV6-5 and TRBJ1-5; possibly TRBD1 for D (6 bases). The germline V and J ends were trimmed by 6 bases and 5 bases, with 14 bases remaining between them. Looked up from germline, CDR1 is MNHEY and CDR2 is SVGAGI. This CDR3 comprises 14 residues. The CDR3 is CASRRRQDYQPQHF. The CDR3 bases are TGTGCCAGCAGACGTCGACAGGATTATCAGCCCCAGCATTTT.

The chain combines TRBV18 with TRBJ2-1, with 8 nucleotides matching TRBD1. Germline V gives CDR1 KGHSH, CDR2 LQKENI. The V gene end was trimmed by 4 bases and the J gene end by 3 bases; junction bases not matched to a gene: 5. The CDR3 length is 15 residues. The CDR3 DNA follows: TGTGCCAGCTCACAGCAGGGGGCGAACTACAATGAGCAGTTCTTC. The encoded protein is CASSQQGANYNEQFF.